This entry lists 31 T cell receptor beta chains sequenced from one sample in a study of blood T cell repertoires in COVID-19. Sequencing was performed with immunoSEQ multiplex PCR; in TCRdb, only in-frame clones are kept and a portion is missing. Among roughly 200,000 clones listed, roughly 86% were seen once. Sequenced: peripheral blood. Receptors were obtained from a woman aged 65 to 85 with active or convalescent COVID-19.

The J gene is TRBJ1-6, the V gene TRBV9; D possibly corresponds to TRBD1 (5 bases). The CDR3 is made up of 14 amino acids. Trimming shortened V by 3 bases and J by 5 bases, and 9 bases separated the two germline ends. The germline gives CDR1 SGDLS, CDR2 YYNGEE. The CDR3 is CASSGGHDNSPLHF. The CDR3 DNA reads TGTGCCAGCAGCGGGGGCCATGATAATTCACCCCTCCACTTT.

J is TRBJ2-1 and V is TRBV6-5; 8 bases line up with TRBD1. This CDR3 spans 15 amino acids. Germline values: CDR1 MNHEY, CDR2 SVGAGI. The V gene end was trimmed by 6 bases and the J gene end by 0 bases; junction bases not matched to a gene: 4. The CDR3 bases are TGTGCCAGCAGGCTGACAGGGGACTCCTACAATGAGCAGTTCTTC. Translating it yields CASRLTGDSYNEQFF.

The chain has TRBV5-1 and TRBJ2-3; a weak D match, TRBD2 (6 bases). The CDR3 length is 15 residues. Germline assignment: CDR1 SGHRS and CDR2 YFSETQ. Between the trimmed V and J ends, which lost 4 bases and 4 bases, there was a span of 16 bases. The CDR3 coding sequence is TGCGCCAGCAGCGCGGACTACGTCCGATCAGATACGCAGTATTTT. Translated: CASSADYVRSDTQYF.

CDR3 DNA sequence: TGCGCCAGCAGCCGGGGACAGACGAACACTGAAGCTTTCTTT. Amino acids: CASSRGQTNTEAFF. This sequence joins TRBV4-1 and TRBJ1-1; 7 bases align to TRBD1. The CDR3 contains 14 residues. V was pared by 4 bases and J by 1 base, with 3 bases of the junction left unmatched. The germline gives CDR1 MGHRA, CDR2 YSYEKL.

This sequence joins TRBV2 and TRBJ2-5; D call uncertain. Germline lookup yields CDR1 SNHLY and CDR2 FYNNEI. The V end was cut by 3 bases, the J end by 5 bases, with 7 bases between. The CDR3 runs 12 residues. For the CDR3, the DNA is TGTGCCAGCAGTGATTTGCGCGAGACCCAGTACTTC. This gives the protein CASSDLRETQYF.

The V gene is TRBV6-5, the J gene TRBJ1-2; 7 nucleotides align to TRBD1. This CDR3 is built from 13 residues. Per the germline V gene, CDR1 is MNHEY and CDR2 is SVGAGI. J gave up 5 bases and V 8 bases, and 8 bases lay outside the gene matches. In DNA, the CDR3 is TGTGCCAGCCTACGACAGGGCCGATATGGCTACACCTTC. Amino acids: CASLRQGRYGYTF.

CDR3 in amino acids: CASRPGQGVGSPLHF. The CDR3 DNA is TGCGCCAGCAGACCAGGACAGGGAGTCGGTTCACCCCTCCACTTT. The V gene is TRBV5-1, the J gene TRBJ1-6; 8 nucleotides match TRBD1. The CDR3 extends over 15 amino acids. The germline V gene encodes CDR1 SGHRS and CDR2 YFSETQ. Unmatched junction bases numbered 10, after V lost 5 bases and J lost 9 bases.

V and J are TRBV5-6 and TRBJ2-2; the D is unclear. Trimming took off 2 bases at V and 4 bases at J, with 3 bases between the two ends. The length of the CDR3 is 12 residues. The germline V gene encodes CDR1 SGHDT and CDR2 YYEEEE. The CDR3 DNA is TGTGCCAGCAGCTTTATCACCGGGGAGCTGTTTTTT. This sequence encodes CASSFITGELFF.

The rearrangement uses TRBV5-3 and TRBJ2-7; the D gene is possibly TRBD2 (6 bases). TRBV5-3 is assigned to the ORF class and has an uncertain function. Trimming removed 7 bases from V and 0 bases from J, with 17 bases in between. This CDR3 contains 15 residues. CDR3 residues: CARSYPSTSSYEQYF. Written as DNA, the CDR3 is TGTGCCAGATCCTACCCCTCGACTAGCTCCTACGAGCAGTACTTC.

This clone has just one count. The V and J genes are TRBV28 and TRBJ1-1; D unclear. With 2 bases removed from V and 6 bases from J, the gap between germline ends came to 16 bases. The length of the CDR3 is 15 residues. Germline lookup yields CDR1 MDHEN and CDR2 SYDVKM. The CDR3 nucleotides are TGTGCCAGCAGTTTAAGGGTGGCGGGATACGCTGAAGCTTTCTTT. Its translation is CASSLRVAGYAEAFF.

The rearrangement uses TRBV29-1 and TRBJ2-2, with 8 bases lining up with TRBD1. V shed 1 base and J 0 bases; nucleotides not matched to a gene: 1. The CDR3 spans 15 residues. Per germline, CDR1 SQVTM and CDR2 ANQGSEA. CDR3 in amino acids: CSVEVTGANTGELFF. CDR3 sequence (DNA): TGCAGCGTTGAAGTGACAGGGGCGAACACCGGGGAGCTGTTTTTT.

This sequence joins TRBV6-5 and TRBJ2-2; the match to TRBD2 covers 7 bases. This CDR3 has 14 residues. With 8 bases clipped from V and 5 bases from J, the junction kept 8 bases outside the gene matches. Germline V lookup: CDR1 MNHEY, CDR2 SVGAGI. The CDR3 DNA is TGTGCCAGCCGGCGCGGGAGCTTTACCGGGGAGCTGTTTTTT. This codes for CASRRGSFTGELFF.

This sequence joins TRBV5-6 and TRBJ1-1, with 7 bases identical to TRBD1. Germline values: CDR1 SGHDT, CDR2 YYEEEE. V dropped 3 bases and J dropped 4; count of bases not matched to a gene: 9. CDR3 length equals 15 residues. The CDR3 bases are TGTGCCAGCAGCTCTCCTATCGGGACAGCCACTGAAGCTTTCTTT. It encodes CASSSPIGTATEAFF.

This clone was picked up a small number of times. The genes are TRBV6-4 and TRBJ2-2; TRBD2 matches 7 bases. The germline CDR1 and CDR2 sequences are MRHNA and SNTAGT. V shed 10 bases, J shed 10 bases, and the junction held 12 bases outside the gene matches. This CDR3 spans 13 amino acids. The CDR3 nucleotides read TGTGCCACGTATGGGGACGGGGGGAAGGAGCTGTTTTTT. The encoded protein is CATYGDGGKELFF.

This chain joins TRBV9 and TRBJ2-7, with unresolved D. The V end lost 4 bases, the J end lost 0 bases, and 11 bases lay between the germline ends. Per germline, CDR1 SGDLS and CDR2 YYNGEE. The CDR3 is 14 amino acids. DNA for the CDR3: TGTGCCAGCAGCCCCGCGGTAAACTCCTACGAGCAGTACTTC. Its protein is CASSPAVNSYEQYF.

This clone appeared a few times. The V gene is TRBV2, the J gene TRBJ1-5; 7 bases match TRBD1. Germline loops: CDR1 SNHLY, CDR2 FYNNEI. There are 14 residues in the CDR3. The ends lost 7 bases at V and 7 bases at J; junction bases unmatched: 10. The CDR3 coding sequence is TGTGCCAGCACTATACAGGGGAGAGGGCAGCCCCAGCATTTT. Amino acid sequence: CASTIQGRGQPQHF.

V usage is TRBV3-1 (or the pseudogene TRBV3-2) and J usage is TRBJ2-2; the match to TRBD1 covers 8 bases. Looked up from germline, CDR1 is LGHDT and CDR2 is YNNKEL (reference sequence). This CDR3 region has 16 residues. J lost 5 bases, V lost 4 bases, and 9 bases had no gene match. The CDR3 DNA follows: TGTGCCAGCAGCCCGACCCGGACAGGGATAACCGGGGAGCTGTTTTTT. Translation gives CASSPTRTGITGELFF.

The rearrangement uses TRBV5-1 and TRBJ2-4; 11 bases align to TRBD2. V lost 6 bases, J lost 9 bases, and 11 bases stayed unmatched. This CDR3 is 15 amino acids long. Germline V gives CDR1 SGHRS, CDR2 YFSETQ. CDR3 protein: CASTGTSGSGLIQYF. In nucleotides, the CDR3 is TGCGCCAGCACCGGGACTAGCGGATCGGGGCTCATTCAGTACTTC. The variable domain in full, with the rest retrieved from reference TRBV5-1 and TRBJ2-4, is KAGVTQTPRYLIKTRGQQVTLSCSPISGHRSVSWYQQTPGQGLQFLFEYFSETQRNKGNFPGRFSGRQFSNSRSEMNVSTLELGDSALYLCASTGTSGSGLIQYFGAGTRLSVL.

This clone showed up just once. J is TRBJ2-3 and V is TRBV11-2; no clear D gene. This CDR3 is 13 amino acids long. Germline assignment: CDR1 SGHAT and CDR2 FQNNGV. Trimming left V 6 bases short and J 4 bases short, with 11 bases between. The CDR3 DNA reads TGTGCCAGCAGTTATGAAAGCGCAGATACGCAGTATTTT. Translation: CASSYESADTQYF.

V gene TRBV28 combines with J gene TRBJ1-2; tentative D call: TRBD1 (6 bases). CDR3 length: 15 residues. CDR1 is MDHEN and CDR2 is SYDVKM in the germline V gene. V was cut by 3 bases and J by 0 bases, with 11 bases left in between. This CDR3 reads CASSFSDRPNYGYTF. The CDR3 DNA follows: TGTGCCAGCAGTTTCTCCGACAGGCCTAACTATGGCTACACCTTC.

The chain combines TRBV6-5 with TRBJ2-1; the D gene is possibly TRBD2 (5 bases). Trimming took 2 bases from V and 4 from J, leaving 15 bases between them. The CDR3 is 16 amino acids. Per the germline V gene, CDR1 is MNHEY and CDR2 is SVGAGI. The CDR3 region has the DNA TGTGCCAGCAGTTACGTCCGTGGGAGTATATACAATGAGCAGTTCTTC. Protein sequence: CASSYVRGSIYNEQFF.

This clone came up once. The chain uses TRBV7-8 and TRBJ2-7, with a tentative D call TRBD1 (6 bases). CDR1 and CDR2 from the germline V gene are SGHVS and FQNEAQ. The CDR3 has 15 residues. Trimming took 1 base from V and 2 from J, leaving 12 bases between them. DNA for the CDR3: TGTGCCAGCAGCTTAGGGGCGACAGGCGCCTACGAGCAGTACTTC. Encoded protein: CASSLGATGAYEQYF. The entire variable domain, with the rest obtained from reference TRBV7-8 and TRBJ2-7, is as follows: GAGVSQSPRYKVAKRGQDVALRCDPISGHVSLFWYQQALGQGPEFLTYFQNEAQLDKSGLPSDRFFAERPEGSVSTLKIQRTQQEDSAVYLCASSLGATGAYEQYFGPGTRLTVT.

The rearrangement uses TRBV18 and TRBJ2-1; 8 bases map to TRBD1. Germline V lookup: CDR1 KGHSH, CDR2 LQKENI. The CDR3 spans 13 residues. V gave up 5 bases and J gave up 8 bases; unmatched junction bases: 5. Written as DNA, the CDR3 is TGTGCCAGCTCATCCAGACAGGGGTATGAGCAGTTCTTC. Protein product: CASSSRQGYEQFF.

J is TRBJ1-2 and V is TRBV11-2; perhaps TRBD1 as D (6 bases). The V and J ends lost 8 bases and 4 bases respectively, with 14 bases between them. Germline V gene sequence: CDR1 SGHAT, CDR2 FQNNGV. The CDR3 is 13 amino acids. DNA for the CDR3: TGTGCCAGCTCTAGAGGGGGTATCTATGGCTACACCTTC. It encodes CASSRGGIYGYTF.

The J gene is TRBJ2-6, the V gene TRBV4-1; TRBD2 is a possible D gene (5 bases). The V gene lost 8 bases and the J gene lost 0 bases, with 14 bases spanning the gap. CDR1 is MGHRA and CDR2 is YSYEKL in the germline V gene. CDR3 length equals 16 residues. DNA of the CDR3: TGCGCCAGCGGGATAGCGCAACACTCTGGGGCCAACGTCCTGACTTTC. This gives the protein CASGIAQHSGANVLTF.

The V gene is TRBV4-1, the J gene TRBJ1-4; 8 bases are shared with TRBD1. Germline trimming cut 3 bases from V and 5 bases from J; bases unmatched to any gene: 5. Germline lookup yields CDR1 MGHRA and CDR2 YSYEKL. This CDR3 spans 15 amino acids. The CDR3 sequence: CASSHPDRANEKLFF. The CDR3 DNA sequence: TGCGCCAGCAGCCATCCGGACAGGGCGAATGAAAAACTGTTTTTT.

The chain recombines TRBV7-9 with TRBJ2-5, with a possible D match to TRBD2 (6 bases). Trimming left V 1 base short and J 6 bases short, with 15 bases between. The length of the CDR3 is 15 residues. Looked up from germline, CDR1 is SEHNR and CDR2 is FQNEAQ (reference sequence). DNA of the CDR3: TGTGCCAGCAGCTTAGAGGTCACTAGCAGCCAGACCCAGTACTTC. It encodes CASSLEVTSSQTQYF.

The rearrangement joins TRBV7-9 to TRBJ1-6; TRBD1 aligns across 9 bases. The CDR3 is 15 residues long. The J segment lost 4 bases and the V segment lost 5 bases, leaving 3 bases of the junction unmatched. Germline-derived CDR1 and CDR2 are SEHNR and FQNEAQ (reference sequence). The CDR3: CASSAGTGYNSPLHF. Here the CDR3 DNA reads TGTGCCAGCAGCGCCGGGACAGGGTATAATTCACCCCTCCACTTT.

The chain joins TRBV6-5 to TRBJ1-6; maybe TRBD1 (5 bases). CDR1 MNHEY and CDR2 SVGAGI come from the germline V gene. Trimming stripped 5 bases from V and 9 bases from J, with 11 bases between. There are 13 residues in the CDR3. The CDR3 DNA follows: TGTGCCAGCAGTCCCGAAAGGGGTTCACCCCTCCACTTT. Protein product: CASSPERGSPLHF.

This clone has just a few counts. The rearrangement uses TRBV6-2 or TRBV6-3 and TRBJ2-7; D is uncertain. Trimming stripped 0 bases from V and 3 bases from J, with 9 bases between. The CDR3 spans 14 residues. Germline V lookup: CDR1 MNHEY, CDR2 SVGEGT. The CDR3 sequence: CASSYSRGSYEQYF. The CDR3 DNA follows: TGTGCCAGCAGTTACTCGAGAGGCAGCTACGAGCAGTACTTC.

This chain connects TRBV5-1 to TRBJ1-6; no reliable D call. CDR3 length: 14 amino acids. Germline V CDR1 and CDR2: SGHRS, YFSETQ. Deletions cut 4 bases from V and 7 bases from J, with 12 bases between. The CDR3 reads CASSLRLSNSPLHF. In nucleotides, the CDR3 is TGCGCCAGCAGCCTCAGGCTGTCGAATTCACCCCTCCACTTT.